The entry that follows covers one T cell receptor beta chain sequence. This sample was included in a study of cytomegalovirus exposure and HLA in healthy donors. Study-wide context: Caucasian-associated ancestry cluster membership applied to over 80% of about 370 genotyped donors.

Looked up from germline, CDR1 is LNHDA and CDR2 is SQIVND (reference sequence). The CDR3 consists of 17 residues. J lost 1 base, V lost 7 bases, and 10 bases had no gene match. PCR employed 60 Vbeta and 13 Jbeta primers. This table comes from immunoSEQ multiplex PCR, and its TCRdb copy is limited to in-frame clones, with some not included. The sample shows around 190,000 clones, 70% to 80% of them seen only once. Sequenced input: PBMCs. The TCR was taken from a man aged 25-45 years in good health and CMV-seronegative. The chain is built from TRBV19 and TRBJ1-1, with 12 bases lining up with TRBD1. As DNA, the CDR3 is TGTGCCAGTAAAAACCGAGGGACAGGGGGCGAGAACACTGAAGCTTTCTTT. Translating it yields CASKNRGTGGENTEAFF.